Following are 12 T cell receptor beta chains from one sample sequenced in a study of OX40 agonist ivuxolimab in advanced cancers. Assay used: immunoSEQ multiplex PCR; TCRdb lists only in-frame clones, some missing. The sample has about 31,000 clones, more than 85% seen once. The sample in question was CD4+ or CD8+ T cells sorted from blood, obtained in a trial of the OX40 agonist ivuxolimab. The receptors were sampled from an adult with an advanced solid tumor such as melanoma, head and neck, liver or kidney cancer.

The chain has TRBV29-1 and TRBJ1-1; no clear D gene. The V and J ends lost 6 bases and 8 bases respectively, with 7 bases between them. The CDR3 loop spans 9 amino acids. Germline loops: CDR1 SQVTM, CDR2 ANQGSEA. The CDR3 sequence is CSVDSEAFF. The CDR3 DNA reads TGCAGCGTCGATTCGGAAGCTTTCTTT.

CDR3 region: CASSLASGGHNEQFF. Written as DNA, the CDR3 is TGTGCCAGCAGCTTGGCCAGCGGGGGTCACAATGAGCAGTTCTTC. This sequence joins TRBV5-4 and TRBJ2-1; 8 bases align to TRBD2. CDR1 is SGHNT and CDR2 is YYREEE in the germline V gene (reference sequence). Trimming took 0 bases from V and 5 from J; bases not matched to a gene: 4. The length of the CDR3 is 15 residues.

The genes are TRBV6-1 and TRBJ2-7; TRBD2 is a possible D gene (5 bases). Per germline, CDR1 MNHNS and CDR2 SASEGT. V was clipped by 7 bases and J by 3 bases, with 13 bases between them. CDR3 length: 13 residues. The CDR3 coding sequence is TGTGCCAGCAAGGCGTCGGGGTTCTACGAGCAGTACTTC. This sequence encodes CASKASGFYEQYF.

This chain links TRBV19 with TRBJ1-1; D is uncertain. The V and J ends lost 6 bases and 1 base respectively, with 9 bases between them. The CDR3 covers 13 residues. Germline CDR1 and CDR2: LNHDA and SQIVND (reference sequence). As DNA, the CDR3 is TGTGCCAGTAGACTCTCTGGGAACACTGAAGCTTTCTTT. Amino acids: CASRLSGNTEAFF.

The chain couples TRBV9 to TRBJ2-1, with D maybe TRBD2 (6 bases). The CDR3 sequence is 15 residues long. Germline CDR1 is SGDLS and CDR2 is YYNGEE. Trimming took 0 bases from V and 4 from J, leaving 11 bases between them. The CDR3 coding sequence is TGTGCCAGCAGCGTAGAGGGACTGGATTACAATGAGCAGTTCTTC. Encoded protein: CASSVEGLDYNEQFF.

This clone showed up just a few times. V and J are TRBV7-6 and TRBJ1-1, with TRBD1 as a possible D gene (6 bases). CDR1 is SGHVS, CDR2 FNYEAQ, per germline. The CDR3 is made up of 13 amino acids. Trimming pared 6 bases from V and 6 bases from J, leaving 14 bases between. DNA of the CDR3: TGTGCCAGCAGACCGGACAGCGGGGCTGAAGCTTTCTTT. Translated: CASRPDSGAEAFF.

The rearrangement links TRBV19 to TRBJ2-2; perhaps D is TRBD1 or TRBD2 (5 bases each). The CDR3 is made up of 14 amino acids. V lost 5 bases, J lost 3 bases, and 10 bases lay in between. The germline V gene has CDR1 LNHDA and CDR2 SQIVND (reference sequence). The CDR3 region is CASSSRGDTGELFF. CDR3 coding DNA: TGTGCCAGTAGTTCTAGAGGGGACACCGGGGAGCTGTTTTTT.

The genes are TRBV25-1 and TRBJ1-1; unclear D gene. Germline CDR1 and CDR2: MGHDK and SYGVNS. This CDR3 contains 11 residues. Trimming cost V 5 bases and J 1 base, with 2 bases left between them. Here the CDR3 reads CASSWNTEAFF. The CDR3 DNA follows: TGTGCCAGCAGTTGGAACACTGAAGCTTTCTTT.

The rearrangement joins TRBV2 to TRBJ1-2; D is uncertain. This CDR3 is built from 10 residues. V dropped 4 bases and J dropped 6 bases, with 3 bases sitting between them. Germline V gene lookup returns CDR1 SNHLY and CDR2 FYNNEI. The CDR3 nucleotides are TGTGCCAGCAGTGCCGATGGCTACACCTTC. Translation gives CASSADGYTF.

V and J are TRBV6-6 and TRBJ2-7; D gene uncertain. Germline assignment: CDR1 MNHNY and CDR2 SVGAGI (reference sequence). V was shortened by 0 bases and J by 4 bases, with 7 bases between the two germline ends. The CDR3 is made up of 13 amino acids. The CDR3 spells CASSYSLGYEQYF. As DNA, the CDR3 is TGTGCCAGCAGTTACTCTCTGGGGTACGAGCAGTACTTC.

This clone has just one count. The V gene is TRBV5-4, the J gene TRBJ2-5; TRBD2 aligns across 10 bases. The CDR3 is made up of 16 amino acids. With V trimmed by 0 bases and J by 5 bases, 7 bases remained unmatched. Looked up from germline, CDR1 is SGHNT and CDR2 is YYREEE (reference sequence). The CDR3 region is CASSLVLAGVGETQYF. CDR3 bases: TGTGCCAGCAGCTTGGTCCTAGCGGGAGTGGGGGAGACCCAGTACTTC.

The chain recombines TRBV6-5 with TRBJ1-4; D gene unclear. The CDR3 covers 15 residues. V was pared by 5 bases and J by 8 bases, with 18 bases between. Germline V lookup: CDR1 MNHEY, CDR2 SVGAGI. CDR3 amino acids: CASSQRVWEDEKLFF. The CDR3 DNA sequence: TGTGCCAGCAGTCAAAGGGTCTGGGAGGACGAAAAACTGTTTTTT.